This entry lists 2 T cell receptor beta chains sequenced from one sample in a study of shared clonotypes between healthy human individuals. CD45RO-negative CD8 cells positively selected for CCR7 made up the naive population, which excluded terminally differentiated effector memory CD45RA+ cells. Clones were sequenced by immunoSEQ multiplex PCR, and TCRdb holds only the in-frame ones, with some missing. The repertoire has roughly 2.1 million clones, about 92% of them found once; the top ten carry around 1.7%. The sequencing input was naive CD8+ T cells from PBMCs. These TCRs come from a man aged 18 to 30 in good health. Some clones in this sample may be carry-over from other donors' samples.

The gene calls are TRBV28 and TRBJ2-1; no reliable D call. The CDR3 is 14 amino acids. Trimming shortened V by 6 bases and J by 8 bases, and 17 bases separated the two germline ends. In germline, CDR1 is MDHEN, CDR2 SYDVKM. This CDR3 is CASSPRFLVDEQFF. CDR3 DNA: TGTGCCAGCAGCCCACGGTTTCTTGTCGATGAGCAGTTCTTC.

The genes are TRBV9 and TRBJ2-1; 7 bases fit TRBD2. The CDR3 extends over 14 amino acids. The germline V gene has CDR1 SGDLS and CDR2 YYNGEE. The ends lost 3 bases at V and 5 bases at J; junction bases unmatched: 5. Here the CDR3 reads CASSDRLAHNEQFF. The CDR3 DNA is TGTGCCAGCAGCGACCGACTAGCCCACAATGAGCAGTTCTTC.